This T cell receptor beta chain was recorded in a study of blood T cell repertoires in COVID-19. Study-wide background: COVID-19 samples collected from the United States, Italy and Spain covered acute and convalescent phases. From T cells, B-cell-depleted T cells, or PBMCs came the material, which was cDNA or gDNA.

The germline CDR1 and CDR2 sequences are SGHDT and YYEEEE. With V trimmed by 4 bases and J by 8 bases, 8 bases remained unmatched. The CDR3 contains 14 residues. Original processing notes: Scientists estimated how many nucleated cells there were by amplifying reference gene primers. The table came from immunoSEQ multiplex PCR; TCRdb's copy has only in-frame clones and leaves some out. The V and J calls and clone size come from that table; D and trimming were worked out from the DNA. The data contain about 140,000 clones, just under 90% of them seen just once; the ten biggest clones take up around 8.3%.

The sequence was collected from a woman aged 45-59 years with active or convalescent COVID-19. Material: peripheral blood. The genes are TRBV5-6 and TRBJ1-4; TRBD1 agrees at 7 bases. The CDR3 region is CASSARTGVEKLFF. As DNA, the CDR3 is TGTGCCAGCAGCGCCCGAACAGGGGTGGAAAAACTGTTTTTT.